This entry is about one T cell receptor (beta chain). The count of this clone is one. Its antigen specificity is not known. Per-base qualities were not stored, and no clone one base away is much larger. The immunoSEQ Assay, which uses bias-controlled multiplex PCR amplification of genomic DNA, was used to profile TCRbeta CDR3 regions. The study's own analysis went as follows. The absolute abundance of each unique TCRbeta CDR3 region was quantified after sequences were collapsed and filtered. Differential abundance was assessed using a binomial (Fisher-equivalent) model and a beta-binomial model in which time-dependent variance fitted from healthy donors was added. Clones with fewer than 5 combined templates were excluded, and clones with Benjamini-Hochberg FDR below 0.01 were called differentially abundant. Using the form v = (b*log(k)+a)^2, the beta-binomial variance was modeled as a function of the total template count across the two samples. The table comes from immuneACCESS by way of TCRdb, which keeps in-frame sequences with V and J called. Part of the clones is missing from these tables; in studies checked, under half for an unresolved V gene and the rest for unknown reasons. V and J calls and clone size follow that table, whereas D and trimming were derived from the DNA. The sample table holds about 85,000 clones, of which 89% were seen once. 2.5% to 3.5% of the sample is taken by the ten largest.

Taken from the germline V gene (reference sequence), the CDR1 and CDR2 loops are SGHNT and YYREEE. V sheds 4 bases and J sheds 0 bases, leaving 10 bases between their ends. The CDR3 numbers 14 residues from cysteine through phenylalanine. The read is trimmed to its CDR3 DNA, 42 bases read in frame from base 1. The source of the sample is a study of identifying expanded T cells in peripheral blood (dated by TCRdb to between 2018 and 2021). At the level of the whole study: Separate aliquots of the same genomic DNA pool were sequenced to produce technical replicates, and four replicates were compared in pairs.

General findings and caveats noted by the study authors: It was expected by the authors that biological variance in healthy repertoires might increase further over much longer intervals, such as months to years. Across all healthy-donor time intervals, the beta-binomial model significantly cut both the number of clones called differentially abundant and the false-positive rate. The binomial model flagged roughly 1.2 differentially abundant clones between technical replicates but around 16 over around 2 weeks and roughly 19 over around four weeks. In all healthy donors, the variance in clone template counts between samples taken about 14 days apart rose significantly as total template count increased.

During the collection period, no infections or other immune events were recorded for the healthy donors. To calibrate time-dependent variance in a beta-binomial model of T-cell clone differential abundance, blood repertoires from healthy donors were used as a training cohort. The training cohort comprised about ten healthy donors, 3 female and 7 male. Donor ages ranged from roughly 29 to 64 years, with an average of around 45 years. Whole blood, obtained from a commercial supplier, was collected from each healthy donor at three time points spaced around two weeks apart. For immunosequencing, genomic DNA was extracted from whole blood that had not been sorted.

The sequence links TRBV5-4 to TRBJ1-1; tentative D gene TRBD1, with 5 bases matching. Sample: blood. This TCR derives from a person aged 18 to 75 in good health. This receptor carries the CDR3 CASSPGLLNTEAFF. The DNA reads as follows: TGTGCCAGCAGCCCGGGACTGCTGAACACTGAAGCTTTCTTT.